The clone carrying this TCR beta chain was counted a few times. The assay was immunoSEQ multiplex PCR, and TCRdb's table has in-frame clones only and misses some. The table has some 30,000 clones, 60% to 80% seen once. The sample comes from a study of T cells in narcolepsy. The germline CDR1 and CDR2 sequences are MNHNS and SASEGT. After removal of 1 base from V and 6 bases from J, the junction contained 18 bases not matched to a gene. The CDR3 has 19 amino acids. The sample was memory (CD45RA-) CD4+ T cells from blood. The V and J genes are TRBV6-1 and TRBJ2-3; 8 bases line up with TRBD2. This receptor was taken from a human donor in good health. The CDR3 coding sequence is TGTGCCAGCAGTGAAGAAAGTTGGGTCCCTAGCGGGTCCTTGGATACGCAGTATTTT. This encodes CASSEESWVPSGSLDTQYF.